This T cell receptor (beta chain) was captured by sequencing in a study of post-analysis software for immune sequencing data. As to this clonotype: Its antigen is unknown.

Findings and caveats of the study: Relative to controls, patients had roughly five TRBV segments at higher frequency, with TRBV5-6, TRBV5-1 and TRBV20-1 among these. Samples from a shared batch, those prepared together, strongly co-clustered by F measure. Controls showed significantly higher normalized Chao1 diversity than did multiple sclerosis patients.

Germline V gene lookup returns CDR1 SEHNR and CDR2 FQNEAQ (reference sequence). The CDR3 length is 15 residues. Between the trimmed V and J ends, which lost 3 bases and 0 bases, there was a span of 11 bases. Unique molecular identifiers were present in the TCR beta cDNA libraries. TCRdb passed the PCR reads through MiXCR, listing each CDR3 protein once. Among hundreds of thousands of distinct CDR3 sequences, less than 35% were seen once, and the ten largest hold around 0.55%. Sequences were obtained from blood. This sequence was found in a girl aged 5-17 years with multiple sclerosis. The chain recombines TRBV7-9 with TRBJ1-1; a weak D match, TRBD1 (6 bases). CDR3 amino acids: CASSFQRQVNTEAFF. The CDR3 nucleotides read TGTGCCAGCAGCTTTCAGCGACAGGTGAACACTGAAGCTTTCTTT. Filled out from reference TRBV7-9 and TRBJ1-1, the complete variable domain reads DTGVSQNPRHKITKRGQNVTFRCDPISEHNRLYWYRQTLGQGPEFLTYFQNEAQLEKSRLLSDRFSAERPKGSFSTLEIQRTEQGDSAMYLCASSFQRQVNTEAFFGQGTRLTVV.